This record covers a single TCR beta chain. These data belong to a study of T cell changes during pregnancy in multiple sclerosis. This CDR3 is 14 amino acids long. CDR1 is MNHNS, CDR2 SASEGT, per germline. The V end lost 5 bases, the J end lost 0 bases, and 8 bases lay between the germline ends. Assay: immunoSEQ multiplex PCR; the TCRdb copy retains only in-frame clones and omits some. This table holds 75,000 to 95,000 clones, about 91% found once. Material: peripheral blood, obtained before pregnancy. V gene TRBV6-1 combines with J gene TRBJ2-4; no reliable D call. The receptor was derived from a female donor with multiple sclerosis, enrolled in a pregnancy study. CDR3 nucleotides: TGTGCCAGCAGTCCGGGTATAGCCAAAAACATTCAGTACTTC. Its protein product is CASSPGIAKNIQYF.